Detailed here is one T cell receptor (beta chain). No antigen is known for it. The V gene end was trimmed by 1 base and the J gene end by 6 bases; junction bases not matched to a gene: 6. This CDR3 comprises 16 residues. Germline V lookup: CDR1 LGHNA, CDR2 YSLEER. This sample stems from a study of T-cell memory formation after mild COVID-19. Study-level background: TCR clusters mostly belonged to single donors. Study-wide results and limits: Most CD4+ clones that shrank were in CM and EM, while CD8+ ones turned up in EMRA.

5'RACE with constant-segment primers yielded barcoded, UMI-tagged TCR alpha and TCR beta cDNA libraries. TCRdb recomputed calls from the 5' RACE reads with MiXCR, one row per CDR3 protein. The data hold just under 150,000 distinct CDR3 sequences, with about 6% observed a single time. Sequencing was done on a sample of PBMCs or a T cell subset sorted from them (not recorded which). The TCR sequence derives from an adult woman who had mild COVID-19 (a few samples of this study predate the infection). Cell type and time point are not known. This sequence joins TRBV4-3 and TRBJ2-2; the match to TRBD1 covers 9 bases. The CDR3 reads CASSQGLGTGSGELFF. CDR3 DNA: TGCGCCAGCAGCCAAGGGTTGGGGACAGGGTCCGGGGAGCTGTTTTTT.